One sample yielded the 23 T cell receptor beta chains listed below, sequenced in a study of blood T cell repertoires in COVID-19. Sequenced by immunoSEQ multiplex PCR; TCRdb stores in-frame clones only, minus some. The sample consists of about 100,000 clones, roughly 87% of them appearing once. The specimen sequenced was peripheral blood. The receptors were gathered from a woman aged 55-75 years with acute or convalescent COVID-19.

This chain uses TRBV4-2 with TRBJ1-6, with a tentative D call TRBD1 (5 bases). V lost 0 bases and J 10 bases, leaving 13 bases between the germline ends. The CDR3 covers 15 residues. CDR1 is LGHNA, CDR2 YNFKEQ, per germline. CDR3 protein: CASSQEGQGGSPLHF. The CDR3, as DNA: TGTGCCAGCAGCCAAGAGGGGCAGGGCGGATCACCCCTCCACTTT.

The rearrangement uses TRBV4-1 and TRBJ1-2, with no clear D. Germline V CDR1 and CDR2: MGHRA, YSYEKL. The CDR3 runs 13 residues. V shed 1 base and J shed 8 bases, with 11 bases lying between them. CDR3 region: CASSQVPSEGYTF. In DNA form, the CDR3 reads TGCGCCAGCAGCCAAGTCCCATCGGAGGGCTACACCTTC.

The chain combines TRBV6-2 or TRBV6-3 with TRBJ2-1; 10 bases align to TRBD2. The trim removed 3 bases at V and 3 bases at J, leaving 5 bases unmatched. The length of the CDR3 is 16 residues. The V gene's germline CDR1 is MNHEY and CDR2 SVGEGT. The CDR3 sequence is CASSYGGLADYNEQFF. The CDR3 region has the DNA TGTGCCAGCAGTTATGGTGGACTAGCGGACTACAATGAGCAGTTCTTC.

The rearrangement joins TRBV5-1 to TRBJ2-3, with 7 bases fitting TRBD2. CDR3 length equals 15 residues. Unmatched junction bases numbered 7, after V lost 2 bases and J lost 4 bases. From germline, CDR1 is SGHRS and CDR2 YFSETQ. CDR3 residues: CASSFRAGEADTQYF. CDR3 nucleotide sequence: TGCGCCAGCAGCTTCAGGGCGGGAGAGGCAGATACGCAGTATTTT.

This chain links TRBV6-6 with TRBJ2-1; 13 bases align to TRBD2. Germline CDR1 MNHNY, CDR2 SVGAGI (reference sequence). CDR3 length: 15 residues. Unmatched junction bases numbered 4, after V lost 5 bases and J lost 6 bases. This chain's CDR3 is CASSPLAGGPNEQFF. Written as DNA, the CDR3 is TGTGCCAGCAGTCCACTAGCGGGAGGGCCCAATGAGCAGTTCTTC.

The chain's CDR3 is CASSQDRQVLSPLHF. The CDR3 DNA reads TGTGCCAGCAGCCAAGATAGACAGGTTCTTTCACCCCTCCACTTT. The chain has TRBV14 and TRBJ1-6, with a possible D match to TRBD1 (6 bases). Trimming took off 0 bases at V and 9 bases at J, with 12 bases between the two ends. Germline V gene data show CDR1 as SGHDN and CDR2 as FVKESK. The CDR3 length is 15 residues.

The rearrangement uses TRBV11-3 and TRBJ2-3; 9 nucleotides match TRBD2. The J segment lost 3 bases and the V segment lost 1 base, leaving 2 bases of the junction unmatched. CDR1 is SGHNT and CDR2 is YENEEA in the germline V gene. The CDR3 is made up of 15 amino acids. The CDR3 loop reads CASSLGSGRTDTQYF. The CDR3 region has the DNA TGTGCCAGCAGCTTAGGTAGCGGGAGAACAGATACGCAGTATTTT.

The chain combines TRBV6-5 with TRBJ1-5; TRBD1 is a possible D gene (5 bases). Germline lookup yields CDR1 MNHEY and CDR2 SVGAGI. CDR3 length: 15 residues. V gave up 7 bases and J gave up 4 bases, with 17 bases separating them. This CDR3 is CASTENTGPNQPQHF. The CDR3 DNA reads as TGTGCCAGCACCGAAAATACAGGACCGAATCAGCCCCAGCATTTT.

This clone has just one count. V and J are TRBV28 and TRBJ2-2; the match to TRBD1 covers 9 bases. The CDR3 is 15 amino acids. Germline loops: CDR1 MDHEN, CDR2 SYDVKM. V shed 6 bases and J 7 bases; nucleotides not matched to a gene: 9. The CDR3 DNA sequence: TGTGCCAGCAGGGTTAGACAGGGGGGAAGCGGGGAGCTGTTTTTT. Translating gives CASRVRQGGSGELFF.

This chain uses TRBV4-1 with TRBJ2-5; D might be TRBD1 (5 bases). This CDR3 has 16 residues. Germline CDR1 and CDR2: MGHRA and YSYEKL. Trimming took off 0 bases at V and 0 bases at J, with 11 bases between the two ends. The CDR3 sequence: CASSQDRKGYQETQYF. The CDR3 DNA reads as TGCGCCAGCAGCCAAGATAGAAAGGGGTACCAAGAGACCCAGTACTTC.

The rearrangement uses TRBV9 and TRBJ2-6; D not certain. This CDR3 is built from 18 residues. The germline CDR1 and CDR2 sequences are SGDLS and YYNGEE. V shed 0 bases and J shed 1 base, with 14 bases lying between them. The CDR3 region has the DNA TGTGCCAGCAGCGTAGCGCCCGAGCTAGGATCTGGGGCCAACGTCCTGACTTTC. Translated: CASSVAPELGSGANVLTF.

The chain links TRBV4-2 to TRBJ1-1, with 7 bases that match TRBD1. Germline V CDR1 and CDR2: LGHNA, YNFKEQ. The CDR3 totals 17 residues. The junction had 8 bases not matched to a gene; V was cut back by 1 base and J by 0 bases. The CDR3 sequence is CASSQATGVALNTEAFF. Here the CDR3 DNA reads TGTGCCAGCAGCCAAGCTACAGGGGTCGCGTTGAACACTGAAGCTTTCTTT.

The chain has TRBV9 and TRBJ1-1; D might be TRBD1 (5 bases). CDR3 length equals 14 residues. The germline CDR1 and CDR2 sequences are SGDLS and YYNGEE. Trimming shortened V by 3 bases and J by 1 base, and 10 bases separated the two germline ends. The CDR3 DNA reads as TGTGCCAGCAGCGCCAACCAGGGGAACACTGAAGCTTTCTTT. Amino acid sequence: CASSANQGNTEAFF.

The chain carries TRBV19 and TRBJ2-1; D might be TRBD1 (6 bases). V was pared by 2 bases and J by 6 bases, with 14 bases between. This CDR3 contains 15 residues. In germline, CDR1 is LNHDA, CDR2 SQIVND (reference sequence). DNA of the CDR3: TGTGCCAGTAGTATAAGTGGGGGCAGATCCAATGAGCAGTTCTTC. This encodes CASSISGGRSNEQFF.

This CDR3 is CASSQSLGENTEAFF. CDR3 in DNA: TGTGCCAGCAGCCAGTCATTAGGGGAGAACACTGAAGCTTTCTTT. This chain joins TRBV3-1 (or the pseudogene TRBV3-2) and TRBJ1-1, with a possible D match to TRBD1 (5 bases). The germline V gene has CDR1 LGHDT and CDR2 YNNKEL (reference sequence). Trimming stripped 3 bases from V and 1 base from J, with 12 bases between. The CDR3 runs 15 residues.

For the CDR3, the DNA is TGTGCCAGCAGCCGCTCGGCAAAGCCCAGCAGGGTCGGTGATGGCTACACCTTC. This codes for CASSRSAKPSRVGDGYTF. The rearrangement uses TRBV7-2 and TRBJ1-2; D is perhaps TRBD1 (5 bases). Between the trimmed V and J ends, which lost 5 bases and 6 bases, there was a span of 28 bases. Looked up from germline, CDR1 is SGHTA and CDR2 is FQGNSA. The CDR3 consists of 18 residues.

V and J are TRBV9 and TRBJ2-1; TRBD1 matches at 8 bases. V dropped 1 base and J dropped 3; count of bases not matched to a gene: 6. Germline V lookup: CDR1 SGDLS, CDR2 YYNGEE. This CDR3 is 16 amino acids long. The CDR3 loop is CASSVWQGANYNEQFF. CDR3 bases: TGTGCCAGCAGCGTATGGCAGGGGGCGAACTACAATGAGCAGTTCTTC.

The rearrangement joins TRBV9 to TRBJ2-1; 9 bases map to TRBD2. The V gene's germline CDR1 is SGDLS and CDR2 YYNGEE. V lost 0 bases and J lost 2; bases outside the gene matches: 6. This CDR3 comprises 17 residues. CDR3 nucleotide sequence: TGTGCCAGCAGCGTAGCTACTGGCGGGAGGGCCTACAATGAGCAGTTCTTC. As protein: CASSVATGGRAYNEQFF. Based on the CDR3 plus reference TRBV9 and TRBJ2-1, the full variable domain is DSGVTQTPKHLITATGQRVTLRCSPRSGDLSVYWYQQSLDQGLQFLIQYYNGEERAKGNILERFSAQQFPDLHSELNLSSLELGDSALYFCASSVATGGRAYNEQFFGPGTRLTVL.

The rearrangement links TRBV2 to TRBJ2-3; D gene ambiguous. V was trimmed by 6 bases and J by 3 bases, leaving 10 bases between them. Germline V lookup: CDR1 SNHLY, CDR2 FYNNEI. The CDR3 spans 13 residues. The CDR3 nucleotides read TGTGCCAGCAGCCGAGAAGTGACAGATACGCAGTATTTT. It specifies CASSREVTDTQYF.

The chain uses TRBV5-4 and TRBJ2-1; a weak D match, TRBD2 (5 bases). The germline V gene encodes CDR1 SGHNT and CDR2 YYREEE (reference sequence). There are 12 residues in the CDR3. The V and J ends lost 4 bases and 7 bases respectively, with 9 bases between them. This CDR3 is CASSRTRNEQFF. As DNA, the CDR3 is TGTGCCAGCAGCCGAACTAGGAATGAGCAGTTCTTC.

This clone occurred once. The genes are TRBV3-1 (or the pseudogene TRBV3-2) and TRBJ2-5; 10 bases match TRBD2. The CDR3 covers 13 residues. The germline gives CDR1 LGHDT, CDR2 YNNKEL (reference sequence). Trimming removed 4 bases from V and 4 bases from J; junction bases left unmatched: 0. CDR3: CASSPSGRETQYF. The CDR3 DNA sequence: TGTGCCAGCAGCCCTAGCGGGAGAGAGACCCAGTACTTC.

CDR3 in amino acids: CASSLDREETQYF. The DNA of the CDR3 is TGTGCCAGCAGCTTAGATCGGGAAGAGACCCAGTACTTC. V is TRBV11-1 and J is TRBJ2-5, with no clear D. The V gene lost 1 base and the J gene lost 3 bases, with 6 bases spanning the gap. The length of the CDR3 is 13 residues. CDR1 SGHAT and CDR2 FQDESV come from the germline V gene (reference sequence).

CDR3 bases: TGTGCCAGCAGCTTAGTTTTAGAGGACACCGGGGAGCTGTTTTTT. Its translation is CASSLVLEDTGELFF. This chain uses TRBV7-2 with TRBJ2-2; D ambiguous. The CDR3 sequence is 15 residues long. CDR1 is SGHTA, CDR2 FQGNSA, per germline. The V end lost 1 base, the J end lost 3 bases, and 9 bases lay between the germline ends.